This T cell receptor (beta chain) appears in the sequencing data of a study of response to subunit inactivated influenza vaccine. Study-level findings and limits: It was the authors' suggestion that each seasonal influenza vaccination recruits few new T cells.

This clonotype was seen only a few times. The antigen remains unidentified. Trimming took off 4 bases at V and 5 bases at J, with 11 bases between the two ends. This CDR3 has 13 amino acids. Germline V gene sequence: CDR1 MGHDK, CDR2 SYGVNS. TCRdb re-derived calls from the RT-PCR reads in MiXCR, one entry per CDR3 protein. The sample holds roughly 540,000 distinct CDR3 sequences; under 30% are singletons and the top ten take around 2.8%. The same specimen was also included in a second study, on T cells expressing NK-cell markers. From that second work: Beta-chain TCR cDNA was generated via 5'RACE template switching with UMIs. Dominant NKG2C+ clonotypes made up about 1.0-7.0% of CD8+ T cells in a handful of donors. Expanded NKG2C+ T cell clones were not confirmed as HCMV-specific.

The chain recombines TRBV25-1 with TRBJ2-5; a possible D gene is TRBD2 (6 bases). The TCR comes from a man in his forties or fifties who received an inactivated influenza vaccine. Source: CD4+ T cells sorted from PBMCs, taken about 11 days after vaccination. For the CDR3, the DNA is TGTGCCAGCAGTGCCCTCCGGGGGGAGACCCAGTACTTC. Protein sequence: CASSALRGETQYF.